This T cell receptor beta chain was captured in a study of cytomegalovirus exposure and HLA in healthy donors (dated by TCRdb to about 2017). In the study overall: According to an earlier analysis of several hundred of the donors, about 170 million T cells yielded 117 million unique TCR beta sequences and 276 Gb of sequence data. An early release that covered 640 HLA-typed donors contained approximately 290 gigabases of sequencing data and about 84 million unique TCR sequences. Of the 398 genotyped donors, 65% to 90% fell in the genetic ancestry cluster associated with self-reported Caucasian donors. The study aimed to test whether cataloging public T cell receptors could reveal signatures of past pathogen exposure. Using immunosequencing, the study profiled T cell repertoires from around 670 subjects and related those repertoires to cytomegalovirus serostatus. Besides the first cohort of roughly 640 subjects, a separate validation cohort made up of roughly 130 different subjects was used. To predict cytomegalovirus infection status, the study brought together high-throughput TCR immunosequencing, statistical association of individual TCRs with disease status, and machine learning. To study patterns of TCR occurrence, a later analysis re-analyzed previously published TCR beta repertoires from 600 to 750 donors and added high-resolution HLA genotyping. The later analysis used no new phenotypic data to find candidate immune exposures, relying instead on TCR beta sequences and their occurrence across donors. To decide whether each TCR beta V gene segment behaved as functional or pseudogenic, an earlier analysis of nearly 600 of the donors relied on high-throughput TCR beta sequencing. Donor age, sex, ethnicity and CMV serostatus were collected together with the repertoire data. A later genetic analysis took genome-wide SNP genotypes for about three fifths of the roughly 700 donors and used that subset as a discovery cohort. Every repertoire in the discovery cohort had been generated on one and the same sequencing platform. HLA typing included class I and class II loci at four-digit resolution. Typing coverage differed by locus: A, B, C, DRB1 and DQB1 were typed in about 620-640 donors, DQA1 in about 560, DPA1 in around 580, and DPB1 in around 490. Roughly 5 DR-DQ haplotypes were handled as single units for association and clustering, since linkage in the cohort was strong. Among several hundred genotyped donors of the cohort, an average of approximately 240,000 unique TCR beta nucleotide sequences was sequenced per donor, of which 15% to 20% were non-productive. Findings and caveats that apply to the study as a whole: A cluster of highly shared sequence variants was judged likely to be a technical artifact of the sequencing pipeline. In a later genetic analysis, fewer N-insertions in productive TCRs were reported among donors in an Asian-associated ancestry cluster than the roughly 640-donor mean. When HLA alleles, especially DR and DQ, strongly co-occurred, TCR associations were difficult to assign to individual alleles. The authors suggested that the approach could potentially be extended to other disease states and immunological phenotypes. Because HLA typing was missing for some donors at each locus, association tests included only the typed subset. Most TCR sequences were observed very rarely across donors, whereas some public TCRs were present in many individuals. A later analysis associated about 17,000 TCR beta sequences with specific HLA alleles at a false discovery rate of 0.05. The cohort was sequenced for TCR beta chains only, and without alpha or paired-chain data the features that could be detected were limited. Some IMGT-functional V segments, including TRBV6-2 and TRBV6-3, could not be told apart with the 87-base-pair reads, so those segments were excluded. A few of the identified cytomegalovirus-associated TCR beta chains were confirmed in vitro to be specific for cytomegalovirus antigens. In a later analysis, most CMV-associated TCR beta chains were found to appear HLA-restricted, with HLA associations seemingly driven largely by CMV exposure. In an earlier analysis of a few hundred of the donors, most TCR beta V segments were observed in productive rearrangements about 87% or about 30% of the time, broadly matching IMGT annotations. Roughly uniform sequencing depth across donors was assumed in presence/absence analyses, although this assumption may not hold. Linkage disequilibrium might explain the correlated functional status among segregating V segments, but an unknown experimental factor could not be excluded. A later genetic analysis associated a missense DCLRE1C variant with V-gene and J-gene trimming of TCR beta chains, and an independent cohort replicated the association. The classifier was reported to diagnose cytomegalovirus status with high specificity and sensitivity in both the original and validation cohorts. A total of 150 or so TCR beta chains were listed by the study as associated with cytomegalovirus. A further reported finding was that TCR beta sequences accurately predicted the HLA-A and HLA-B alleles for most subjects in the first cohort. In a later analysis, HLA-associated TCR beta chains showed more clonal expansion and lower generation probabilities than non-associated chains that were equally common. Because counts were too low, seventeen rarely observed V segments, including chromosome 9 orphons, were left out of the earlier analysis of over 550 of the donors. Several of the top co-occurrence clusters appeared to be linked to parvovirus B19, influenza, CMV and Epstein-Barr virus, according to a later analysis. A later analysis found that TCR association rates varied across HLA loci, with DRB1 alleles showing the most associated TCRs and HLA-C alleles the fewest. CMV serostatus was the only immune exposure information available for the cohort.

The cohort comprised some 680 healthy bone marrow donors. At the time of sampling, all cohort members were nominally healthy, though unrecorded immune exposures were likely present. The donor tested CMV seropositive and was one of the 289 seropositive cohort members. Each donor provided a peripheral blood sample, and peripheral blood mononuclear cells were used for TCR beta sequencing. Genomic DNA extraction from the blood cell samples was performed with the Qiagen DNeasy Blood Extraction Kit. CDR1 and CDR2, per the germline V gene, are SGHTA and FQGNSA. The cysteine opens and the phenylalanine closes a CDR3 of 15 amino acids. Only CDR3 DNA is held: 45 bases, read in frame from base 1. V lost 6 bases and J lost 3 bases; the stretch between them is 16 bases long. The protocol used for the library was the immunoSEQ multiplex PCR assay. For the multiplex PCR, a mixture combining 60 forward primers for TCR Vbeta segments and 13 reverse primers for TCR Jbeta segments was used. The CDR3 region of rearranged TCR beta genes was amplified from genomic DNA by a multiplex PCR assay. Amplified TCR beta libraries were sequenced as 87-base-pair reads on the Illumina HiSeq System. For the original study's pipeline: In a later analysis, tens of millions of unique TCR beta chains were counted across the approximately 640 repertoires, and approximately 9.9 million of these chains were shared by at least two donors. To remove PCR and sequencing errors, raw reads were error-corrected and collapsed into unique sequences using a nearest-neighbor algorithm that merged closely related sequences. CDR3 sequences were aligned to IMGT reference sequences to assign V, D and J gene segments. For a sequence to be retained, a match of at least six nucleotides was required to both a V gene segment and a J gene segment. Rearrangements were classified as productive when the CDR3 lacked stop codons and remained in frame with V and J, and all other rearrangements were classified as non-productive. CDR3 was defined according to IMGT convention as the region running from the second conserved V-encoded cysteine to the conserved J-encoded phenylalanine. The earlier analysis of some 600 of the donors excluded sequences that lacked an unambiguous match to a single V gene segment. In an earlier analysis of a few hundred of the donors, a V segment was called functional when productive rearrangements were above 56.7%, and segregating when the standard deviation between donors exceeded 5%. A statistical classification framework was built for diagnosing cytomegalovirus status from the catalog of TCR beta chain sequences. V and J gene assignment, in a later analysis, came from comparing TCR nucleotide sequences with IMGT/GENE-DB human TR gene sequences. In a later analysis, CDR3 sequences and most-parsimonious VDJ recombination scenarios were assigned using the TCRdist pipeline. In a later analysis, each TCR beta chain was defined by its CDR3 amino acid sequence together with its V-gene family, and reads lacking a unique V-gene family were excluded. In a later analysis, 550 to 650 highly shared, low-generation-probability nucleotide sequences were removed to address suspected cross-contamination and a sequencing artifact. For each public chain, a later analysis derived a clonal expansion index from normalized ranks of inferred template counts within each repertoire. In a later analysis, generation probabilities were computed with a VDJ recombination model fitted to out-of-frame rearrangements, and the resulting probabilities were checked against IGoR. In a later analysis, TCR-TCR, TCR-HLA and TCR-CMV co-occurrence was scored with hypergeometric tests, and a repertoire-size bias correction was applied to TCR pairs. A later analysis estimated false discovery rates by permuting HLA or CMV assignments 20 times. A later analysis grouped co-occurring TCRs with DBSCAN, adding TCRdist sequence similarity when clustering within HLA-allele-positive subsets. Co-occurrence clustering excluded repertoires with fewer than 30,000 or more than 120,000 public chains, plus five with anomalous nucleotide sharing. TCRdb obtained this table from immuneACCESS and retained in-frame rearrangements with V and J assigned. These tables miss some clones; where compared with another copy, unresolved V genes account for less than half of the shortfall, and the remainder is unexplained. V, J and clone size derive from that table, while D and trimming were established from the DNA sequence. Counted in this sample were tens of thousands of clones; approximately 75% of them appeared once. About 7.6% of the sample is in the top ten clones.

As regards this clone: Its binding antigen is unknown. Base-call qualities are not available, and no considerably larger clone is one nucleotide away.

The sequencing sample was made of PBMCs. The rearranged chain carries TRBV7-2 and TRBJ2-3; the best D guess is TRBD1, with 5 bases matching. The sequence was obtained from a man in his 60s in good health and CMV-seropositive. The DNA is as follows: TGTGCCAGCAGGCTTACAGGTTTCGAAACAGATACGCAGTATTTT. Protein translation: CASRLTGFETDTQYF.